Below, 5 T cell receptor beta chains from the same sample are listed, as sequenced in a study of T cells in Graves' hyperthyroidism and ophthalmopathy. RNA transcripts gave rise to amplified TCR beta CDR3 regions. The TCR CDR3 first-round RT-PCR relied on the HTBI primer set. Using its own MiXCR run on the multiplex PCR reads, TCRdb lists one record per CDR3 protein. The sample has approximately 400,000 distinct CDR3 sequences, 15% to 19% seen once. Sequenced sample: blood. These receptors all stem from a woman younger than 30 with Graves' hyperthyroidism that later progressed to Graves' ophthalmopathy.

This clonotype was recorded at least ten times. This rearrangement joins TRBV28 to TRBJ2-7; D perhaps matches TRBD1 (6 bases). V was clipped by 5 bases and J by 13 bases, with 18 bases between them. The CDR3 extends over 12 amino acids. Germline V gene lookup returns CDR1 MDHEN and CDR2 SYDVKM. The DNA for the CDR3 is TGTGCCAGCAGTAGCGTAGGGACACAATCTTACTTC. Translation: CASSSVGTQSYF.

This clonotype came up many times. The CDR3 sequence: CATSRGAGDPRTEQYF. Here the CDR3 DNA reads TGTGCCACCAGCAGAGGGGCAGGGGATCCTCGAACCGAGCAGTACTTC. This chain connects TRBV15 to TRBJ2-7, with D perhaps matching TRBD1 (6 bases). CDR3 length: 16 amino acids. With 1 base removed from V and 6 bases from J, the gap between germline ends came to 19 bases. Germline V CDR1 and CDR2: LNHNV, YYDKDF (reference sequence).

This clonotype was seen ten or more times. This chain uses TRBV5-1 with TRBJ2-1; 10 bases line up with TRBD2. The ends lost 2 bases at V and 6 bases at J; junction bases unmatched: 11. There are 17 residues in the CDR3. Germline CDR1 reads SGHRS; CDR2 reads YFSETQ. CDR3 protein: CASSFAFSGRSGNEQFF. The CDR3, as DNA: TGCGCCAGCAGCTTCGCCTTTAGCGGGAGGTCGGGCAATGAGCAGTTCTTC.

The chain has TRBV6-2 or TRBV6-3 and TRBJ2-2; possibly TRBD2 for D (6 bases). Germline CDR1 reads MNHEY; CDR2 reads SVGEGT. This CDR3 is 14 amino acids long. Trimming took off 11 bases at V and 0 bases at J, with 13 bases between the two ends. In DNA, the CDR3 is TGTGCCGGGCGCGGGGCTACGAACACCGGGGAGCTGTTTTTT. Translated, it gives CAGRGATNTGELFF.

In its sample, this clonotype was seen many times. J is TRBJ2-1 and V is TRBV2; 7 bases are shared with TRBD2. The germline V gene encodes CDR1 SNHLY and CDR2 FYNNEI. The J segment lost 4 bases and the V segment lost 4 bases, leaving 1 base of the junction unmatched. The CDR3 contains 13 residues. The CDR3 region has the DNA TGTGCCAGCAGTGGGGGGGGTTACAATGAGCAGTTCTTC. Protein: CASSGGGYNEQFF.